This TCR beta chain was identified during a study of T cells after yellow fever vaccination (dated by TCRdb to about 2019). A note on the overall study: Libraries from fractions with low cell numbers were prepared with the SMART-Seq v4 Ultra Low Input RNA kit. Two healthy male donors, one aged 18 to 30 and one aged 30 to 40 years, made up the cohort. Blood samples were taken at several timepoints before and after primary and secondary immunization, and bulk PBMC replicates and cell subsets were isolated. To follow T-cell clones before and after both primary and booster YFV17D yellow fever vaccination, bulk TCR alpha and beta repertoires underwent longitudinal sequencing. Overall results and qualifications from the work: The secondary T-cell response was weaker than the primary response but faster, peaking on day 5 instead of day 15. A small share of clonotypes was detected in both CD4 and CD8 compartments, with the overlap likely arising from convergent recombination. Most clones expanded after primary vaccination (about 96% of CD4 and roughly 91% of CD8) were re-detected after the booster, suggesting that broad memory maintenance occurred. Computational filtering was needed because FACS-sorted repertoires could contain abundant contaminating clonotypes from the bulk population. Only two donors were included in the study, so the extent to which the findings can be generalized is limited.

The treatment or condition label of this sample denotes: live attenuated yellow fever vaccine strain. At each blood-draw timepoint, two biological replicates of bulk PBMCs were obtained. A standard Ficoll-Paque protocol was used to isolate PBMCs from peripheral blood. TriZol was used to extract RNA from bulk PBMCs, from CD4 and CD8 fractions, and from dextramer-positive and dextramer-negative fractions. TCR cDNA was made using 5'RACE template switching, a step that added a universal primer site and unique molecular identifiers. cDNA synthesis was primed from both the TCR alpha and TCR beta constant segments. Libraries were amplified in two PCR steps, with sample barcodes and sequencing adapters added in the second step. Sequencing of the libraries was done on either Illumina HiSeq 2500 (2x100 bp) or NovaSeq (2x150 bp). The source study handled its data this way. Demultiplexing of reads and collapsing into UMI consensus sequences were performed with MIGEC, and V(D)J alignment was carried out with MiXCR. Vaccine-responding clonotypes were defined with edgeR using replicate PBMC samples, requiring FDR below 0.01 and a log2 fold change above 5 up to day 15. CD4 or CD8 identity was assigned to each bulk clonotype according to whether the clonotype was present at higher abundance in the sequenced CD4 repertoire or the sequenced CD8 repertoire. In TCRdb, the public reads were trimmed at Q25 with fastp and aligned with MiXCR, with productive beta chains retained. Rows matching on CDR3 protein sequence are summarized as one entry with the most common DNA and genes. For this entry, the V and J calls and clone size follow TCRdb and not the study's own pipeline. This sample comprises hundreds of thousands of distinct CDR3 sequences, more than 9% of them detected only once. Together, the top ten hold about 15% of the sample.

Via the germline V gene, CDR1 is SGDLS and CDR2 YYNGEE. Including cysteine and phenylalanine, the CDR3 has 15 amino acids. CDR3 DNA is the only sequence kept; it has 45 bases, read in frame from the first base. Trimming removed 3 bases from V and 8 bases from J, leaving 18 bases between the germline ends. This clonotype was counted at least ten times. The clone's antigen remains unknown. No much larger clonotype is one base removed from it; base qualities were not supplied. This receptor was identified in a man younger than 45 who received the YFV17D yellow fever vaccine. In this chain, TRBV9 is recombined with TRBJ2-1; no D gene call is confident. The sample consisted of PBMCs, taken on the day of the yellow fever booster vaccination. CDR3 protein: CASSEGAGLGYEQFF. The nucleotide sequence reads TGTGCCAGCAGCGAGGGTGCCGGGCTGGGGTATGAGCAGTTCTTC. The full variable domain, with segments outside the CDR3 supplied by the reference TRBV9 and TRBJ2-1 proteins, appears as DSGVTQTPKHLITATGQRVTLRCSPRSGDLSVYWYQQSLDQGLQFLIQYYNGEERAKGNILERFSAQQFPDLHSELNLSSLELGDSALYFCASSEGAGLGYEQFFGPGTRLTVL.